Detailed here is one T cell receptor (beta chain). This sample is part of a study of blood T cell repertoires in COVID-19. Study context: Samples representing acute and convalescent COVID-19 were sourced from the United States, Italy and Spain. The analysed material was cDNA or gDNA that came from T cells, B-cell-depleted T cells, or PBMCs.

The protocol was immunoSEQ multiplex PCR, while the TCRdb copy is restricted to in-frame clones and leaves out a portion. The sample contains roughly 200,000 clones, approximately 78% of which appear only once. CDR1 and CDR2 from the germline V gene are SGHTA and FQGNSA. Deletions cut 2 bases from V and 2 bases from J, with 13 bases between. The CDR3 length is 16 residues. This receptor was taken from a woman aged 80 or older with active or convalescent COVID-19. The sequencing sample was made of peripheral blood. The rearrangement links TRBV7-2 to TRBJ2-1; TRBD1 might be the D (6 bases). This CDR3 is CASSLIGQGTYNEQFF. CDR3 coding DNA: TGTGCCAGCAGCTTAATAGGGCAGGGGACCTACAATGAGCAGTTCTTC. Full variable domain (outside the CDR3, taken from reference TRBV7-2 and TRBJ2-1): GAGVSQSPSNKVTEKGKDVELRCDPISGHTALYWYRQSLGQGLEFLIYFQGNSAPDKSGLPSDRFSAERTGGSVSTLTIQRTQQEDSAVYLCASSLIGQGTYNEQFFGPGTRLTVL.